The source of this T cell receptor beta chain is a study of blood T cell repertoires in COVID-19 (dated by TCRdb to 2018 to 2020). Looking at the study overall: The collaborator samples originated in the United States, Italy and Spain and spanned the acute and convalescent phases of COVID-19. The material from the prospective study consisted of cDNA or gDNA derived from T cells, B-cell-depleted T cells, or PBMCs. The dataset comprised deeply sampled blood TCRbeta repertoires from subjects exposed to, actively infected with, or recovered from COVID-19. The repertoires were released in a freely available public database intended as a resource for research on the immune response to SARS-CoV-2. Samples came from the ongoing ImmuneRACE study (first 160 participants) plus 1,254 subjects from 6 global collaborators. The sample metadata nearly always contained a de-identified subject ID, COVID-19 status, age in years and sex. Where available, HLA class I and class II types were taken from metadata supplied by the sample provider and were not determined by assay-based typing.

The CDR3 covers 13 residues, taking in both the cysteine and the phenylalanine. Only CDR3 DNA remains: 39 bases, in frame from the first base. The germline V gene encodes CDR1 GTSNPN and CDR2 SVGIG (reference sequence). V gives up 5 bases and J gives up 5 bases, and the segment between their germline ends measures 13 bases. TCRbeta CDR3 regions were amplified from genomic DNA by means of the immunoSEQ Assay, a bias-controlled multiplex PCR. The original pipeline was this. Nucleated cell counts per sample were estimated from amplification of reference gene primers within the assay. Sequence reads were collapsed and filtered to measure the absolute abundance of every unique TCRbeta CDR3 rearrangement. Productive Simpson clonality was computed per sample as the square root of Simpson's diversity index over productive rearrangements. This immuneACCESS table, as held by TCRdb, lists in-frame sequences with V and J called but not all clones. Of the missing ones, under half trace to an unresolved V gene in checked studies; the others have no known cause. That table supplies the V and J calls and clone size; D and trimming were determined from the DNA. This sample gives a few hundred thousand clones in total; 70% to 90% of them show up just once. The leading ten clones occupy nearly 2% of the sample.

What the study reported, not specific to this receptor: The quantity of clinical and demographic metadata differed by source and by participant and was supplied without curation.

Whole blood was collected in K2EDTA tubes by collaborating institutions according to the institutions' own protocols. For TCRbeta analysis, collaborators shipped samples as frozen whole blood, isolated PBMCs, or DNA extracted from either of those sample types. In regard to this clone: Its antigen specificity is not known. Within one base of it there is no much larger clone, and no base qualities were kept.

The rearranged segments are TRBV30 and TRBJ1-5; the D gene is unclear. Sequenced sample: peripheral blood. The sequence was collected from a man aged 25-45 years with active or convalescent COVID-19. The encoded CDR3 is CAWDRTMYQPQHF. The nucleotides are TGTGCCTGGGACCGAACTATGTATCAGCCCCAGCATTTT.